This T cell receptor (beta chain) was sequenced in a study of blood T cell repertoires in COVID-19. Study in general: Samples came from the United States, Italy and Spain, spanning acute and convalescent COVID-19. T cells, B-cell-depleted T cells, or PBMCs supplied cDNA or gDNA.

Per the study methods: Nucleated cell counts were estimated from reference gene primer amplification. Produced via immunoSEQ multiplex PCR; TCRdb's table is partial and in-frame only. D and trimming were read from the DNA, whereas the V and J calls and clone size are those reported in that table. The repertoire holds more than 300,000 clones, with roughly 83% as singletons. Trimming removed 3 bases from V and 0 bases from J, with 12 bases in between. Germline assignment: CDR1 LNHNV and CDR2 YYDKDF (reference sequence). The CDR3 is made up of 15 amino acids. Sample: peripheral blood. The chain links TRBV15 to TRBJ2-7, with TRBD2 as a possible D gene (6 bases). The TCR comes from a woman between 45 and 65 years old with acute or convalescent COVID-19. This CDR3 is CATSREGSSSYEQYF. The CDR3 nucleotides are TGTGCCACCAGCAGGGAGGGTTCCAGCTCCTACGAGCAGTACTTC.